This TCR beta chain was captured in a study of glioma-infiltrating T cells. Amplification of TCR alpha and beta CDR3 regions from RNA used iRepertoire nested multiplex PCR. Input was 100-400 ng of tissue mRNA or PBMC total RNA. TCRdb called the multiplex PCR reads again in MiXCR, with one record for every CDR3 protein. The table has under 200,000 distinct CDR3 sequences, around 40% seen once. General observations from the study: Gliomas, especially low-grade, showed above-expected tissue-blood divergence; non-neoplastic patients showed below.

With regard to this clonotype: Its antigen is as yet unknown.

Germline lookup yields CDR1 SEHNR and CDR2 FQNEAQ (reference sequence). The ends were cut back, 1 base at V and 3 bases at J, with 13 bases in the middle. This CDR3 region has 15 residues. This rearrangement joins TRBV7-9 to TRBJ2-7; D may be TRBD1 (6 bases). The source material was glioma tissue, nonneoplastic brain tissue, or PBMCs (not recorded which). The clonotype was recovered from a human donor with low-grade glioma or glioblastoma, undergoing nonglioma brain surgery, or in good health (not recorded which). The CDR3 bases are TGTGCCAGCAGCTTAGGTCAGGGGCTCTTCTACGAGCAGTACTTC. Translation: CASSLGQGLFYEQYF.